The entry below describes one T cell receptor beta chain. The antigen is undetermined. TCRbeta libraries were built with three rounds of nested PCR, modified from ARM-PCR. MiXCR, applied by TCRdb to the multiplex PCR reads, yields one record per CDR3 protein. Among fewer than 130,000 distinct CDR3 sequences, over 75% were seen once, and the ten largest hold 20% to 25%. Germline V lookup: CDR1 LGHNA, CDR2 YSLEER. V shed 11 bases and J 2 bases; nucleotides not matched to a gene: 32. The CDR3 extends over 23 amino acids. The template was RNA from unsorted bulk tissue. The data derive from a study of tumor and adjacent non-tumor tissue in lung cancer. The study's findings and limits: Shorter survival was associated with higher TCR diversity in tumors.

The receptor was isolated from an older man with non-small cell lung cancer. This chain joins TRBV4-3 and TRBJ2-3, with 12 positions matching TRBD2. The specimen was lung tumor tissue. CDR3 coding DNA: TGCGCCGACAGCCAATGGTTTGGGGGCGGGCTAGCGGGAGGGCGAAATCACACAGATACGCAGTATTTT. Amino acids: CADSQWFGGGLAGGRNHTDTQYF.